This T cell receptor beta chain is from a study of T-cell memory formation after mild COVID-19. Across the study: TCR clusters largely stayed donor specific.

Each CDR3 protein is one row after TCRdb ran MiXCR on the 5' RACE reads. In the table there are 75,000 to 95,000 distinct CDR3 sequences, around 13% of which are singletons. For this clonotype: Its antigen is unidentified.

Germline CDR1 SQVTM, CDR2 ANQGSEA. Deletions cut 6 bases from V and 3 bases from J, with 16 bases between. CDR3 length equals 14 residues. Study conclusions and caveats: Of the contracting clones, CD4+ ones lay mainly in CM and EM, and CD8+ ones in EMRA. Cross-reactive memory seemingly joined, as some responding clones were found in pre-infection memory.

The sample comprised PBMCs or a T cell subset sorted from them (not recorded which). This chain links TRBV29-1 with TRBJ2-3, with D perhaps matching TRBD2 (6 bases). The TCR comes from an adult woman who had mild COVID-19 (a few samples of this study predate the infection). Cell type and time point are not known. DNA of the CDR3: TGCAGCGTGGCCCCGGGGGAGCGAACAGATACGCAGTATTTT. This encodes CSVAPGERTDTQYF.